The 22 T cell receptor beta chains given below trace back to one sample, sequenced in a study of a mutant IDH1 vaccine in newly diagnosed glioma. The repertoire was sequenced with immunoSEQ multiplex PCR; TCRdb's copy has only in-frame clones and lacks some. The repertoire has 25,000 to 35,000 clones, roughly 88% of them found once; the top ten carry 2.5%. Documented time point: week 23, last vaccination. Every single dose of the vaccine, 300 ug of mutant IDH1 20-mer peptide, came with topical imiquimod. These receptors have no identified antigens. Sequenced material: PBMCs, taken from a glioma patient whose treatment included an IDH1 peptide vaccine. These TCRs come from a man in his forties with glioma.

The gene calls are TRBV19 and TRBJ1-1, with a tentative D call TRBD1 (5 bases). Trimming shortened V by 10 bases and J by 7 bases, and 10 bases separated the two germline ends. The CDR3 runs to 10 residues. In germline, CDR1 is LNHDA, CDR2 SQIVND (reference sequence). The CDR3 coding sequence is TGTGCCATTGGACACTTTGAAGCTTTCTTT. Translated: CAIGHFEAFF. Full variable domain (remainder filled in from reference TRBV19 and TRBJ1-1): DGGITQSPKYLFRKEGQNVTLSCEQNLNHDAMYWYRQDPGQGLRLIYYSQIVNDFQKGDIAEGYSVSREKKESFPLTVTSAQKNPTAFYLCAIGHFEAFFGQGTRLTVV.

This clone was recorded once. The chain has TRBV28 and TRBJ1-5; a possible D gene is TRBD1 (5 bases). CDR1 is MDHEN, CDR2 SYDVKM, per germline. The CDR3 is made up of 15 amino acids. V lost 7 bases, J lost 4 bases, and 17 bases lay in between. The CDR3 region is CASTSVGGWNQPQHF. The CDR3 DNA follows: TGTGCCAGCACTTCGGTGGGGGGATGGAATCAGCCCCAGCATTTT.

This clone was detected only once. The chain combines TRBV5-6 with TRBJ2-4, with 7 bases matching TRBD1. Per germline, CDR1 SGHDT and CDR2 YYEEEE. Trimming took 5 bases from V and 6 from J; bases not matched to a gene: 5. The CDR3 is 13 residues long. The CDR3 DNA follows: TGTGCCAGCAGTTTTTACAGGGGAAACATTCAGTACTTC. As protein: CASSFYRGNIQYF.

This chain joins TRBV6-5 and TRBJ2-5, with 7 bases matching TRBD2. Germline V gives CDR1 MNHEY, CDR2 SVGAGI. This CDR3 is 14 amino acids long. The V and J ends lost 2 bases and 5 bases, in that order; junction bases with no gene match: 5. The CDR3 nucleotides read TGTGCCAGCAGTTACGGGCGGGGGAGGGAGACCCAGTACTTC. Translation: CASSYGRGRETQYF.

The chain has TRBV10-2 and TRBJ1-1; D not resolved. This CDR3 has 14 residues. Trimming removed 4 bases at V and 0 bases at J, with 9 bases between. Germline values: CDR1 WSHSY, CDR2 SAAADI. CDR3 DNA sequence: TGCGCCAGCAGTGTTACACCCCTGAACACTGAAGCTTTCTTT. This encodes CASSVTPLNTEAFF.

There are a few counts of this clone. The chain uses TRBV5-1 and TRBJ1-1; 10 positions match TRBD1. J lost 4 bases, V lost 4 bases, and 13 bases had no gene match. The CDR3 covers 17 residues. The germline V gene encodes CDR1 SGHRS and CDR2 YFSETQ. Here the CDR3 DNA reads TGCGCCAGCAGCCCGGGGGGACAGGGGTCGTCTGGCACTGAAGCTTTCTTT. Protein sequence: CASSPGGQGSSGTEAFF.

J is TRBJ2-1 and V is TRBV6-6; 8 positions agree with TRBD2. With 6 bases clipped from V and 7 bases from J, the junction kept 11 bases outside the gene matches. The CDR3 contains 15 residues. The germline V gene encodes CDR1 MNHNY and CDR2 SVGAGI (reference sequence). For the CDR3, the DNA is TGTGCCAGCAGCTACGGAAACGGGGGGGCAAATGAGCAGTTCTTC. This codes for CASSYGNGGANEQFF.

This clone was counted once. The chain has TRBV29-1 and TRBJ1-1; D is uncertain. The CDR3 is 12 residues long. The ends were cut back, 7 bases at V and 8 bases at J, with 17 bases in the middle. Germline V lookup: CDR1 SQVTM, CDR2 ANQGSEA. This CDR3 is CSALPDIGEAFF. In DNA form, the CDR3 reads TGCAGCGCTCTCCCTGACATTGGGGAAGCTTTCTTT.

V is TRBV19 and J is TRBJ1-1, with TRBD1 identical over 10 bases. The CDR3 length is 14 residues. V was pared by 7 bases and J by 5 bases, with 7 bases of the junction left unmatched. Germline CDR1 LNHDA, CDR2 SQIVND (reference sequence). In nucleotides, the CDR3 is TGTGCCAGTATTCTGGACAGGGGGTGGACTGAAGCTTTCTTT. Protein: CASILDRGWTEAFF.

Remarks on this clone: The limits of the CDR3 on the DNA are not certain, so only TCRdb's listed CDR3 is given. The chain employs TRBV11-2 and TRBJ1-2; the listed D gene, TRBD1, was not tested against the DNA. The CDR3 sequence runs 13 residues, both termini included. Germline V lookup: CDR1 SGHAT, CDR2 FQNNGV. CDR3 residues: CASSFGTGSRCAF.

V and J are TRBV6-1 and TRBJ1-2, with 8 nucleotides matching TRBD1. Unmatched junction bases numbered 6, after V lost 10 bases and J lost 8 bases. The V gene's germline CDR1 is MNHNS and CDR2 SASEGT. This CDR3 has 11 residues. CDR3 residues: CATQGAWGYTF. In DNA form, the CDR3 reads TGTGCCACTCAGGGGGCGTGGGGCTACACCTTC.

This clone is a singleton in its sample. The chain couples TRBV2 to TRBJ2-3; D not certain. V shed 4 bases and J shed 1 base, with 12 bases lying between them. This CDR3 is built from 15 residues. CDR1 is SNHLY, CDR2 FYNNEI, per germline. In nucleotides, the CDR3 is TGTGCCAGCAGTGTGGGTAGGGTTGGCACAGATACGCAGTATTTT. Translation gives CASSVGRVGTDTQYF.

The J gene is TRBJ2-2, the V gene TRBV5-1; no firm D call. V lost 2 bases and J lost 1, with 12 bases in between. This CDR3 has 16 residues. CDR1 and CDR2 (germline): SGHRS, YFSETQ. As DNA, the CDR3 is TGCGCCAGCAGCTTTGAAAAAGGTCTGAACACCGGGGAGCTGTTTTTT. It encodes CASSFEKGLNTGELFF.

The chain has TRBV6-5 and TRBJ1-1, with 8 bases matching TRBD1. The CDR3 is made up of 14 amino acids. V gave up 8 bases and J gave up 2 bases; unmatched junction bases: 7. Germline loops: CDR1 MNHEY, CDR2 SVGAGI. CDR3 coding DNA: TGTGCCAGCGCCAGGACAGGGTTTAACACTGAAGCTTTCTTT. As protein: CASARTGFNTEAFF.

The rearrangement joins TRBV5-6 to TRBJ2-3, with TRBD2 matching over 7 bases. In germline, CDR1 is SGHDT, CDR2 YYEEEE. V lost 4 bases and J lost 0; bases outside the gene matches: 5. CDR3 length equals 15 residues. The CDR3 loop is CASSPLAGSTDTQYF. The CDR3 DNA follows: TGTGCCAGCAGCCCCTTAGCGGGTAGCACAGATACGCAGTATTTT.

The CDR3 region has the DNA TGTGCCAGCAGCTTGACCCCGGCGGCGAATCAGCCCCAGCATTTT. It is translated as CASSLTPAANQPQHF. V and J are TRBV5-8 and TRBJ1-5; D uncertain. The ends were cut back, 1 base at V and 4 bases at J, with 12 bases in the middle. This CDR3 comprises 15 residues. Germline V gene sequence: CDR1 SGHTS, CDR2 YDEGEE.

This chain connects TRBV5-1 to TRBJ1-4; TRBD1 matches 8 bases. The CDR3 is 15 amino acids. Germline CDR1 reads SGHRS; CDR2 reads YFSETQ. V shed 0 bases and J 6 bases; nucleotides not matched to a gene: 4. The CDR3 bases are TGCGCCAGCAGCTTGGCAGGGGGCGAGGATGAAAAACTGTTTTTT. It translates to CASSLAGGEDEKLFF.

The chain couples TRBV6-5 to TRBJ2-1; 8 bases map to TRBD2. The V and J ends lost 4 bases and 9 bases, in that order; junction bases with no gene match: 14. The germline V gene has CDR1 MNHEY and CDR2 SVGAGI. This CDR3 is built from 16 residues. CDR3 DNA sequence: TGTGCCAGCAGTTCCCCCAGGACCGGGGGGGGTCGTGAGCAGTTCTTC. Translation gives CASSSPRTGGGREQFF.

The chain employs TRBV18 and TRBJ1-2; a possible D gene is TRBD1 (5 bases). The ends were cut back, 2 bases at V and 6 bases at J, with 13 bases in the middle. Germline-derived CDR1 and CDR2 are KGHSH and LQKENI. The CDR3 contains 14 residues. The CDR3: CASSPGGELDGYTF. DNA of the CDR3: TGTGCCAGCTCACCAGGGGGAGAACTCGATGGCTACACCTTC.

The V call is TRBV5-1, the J call TRBJ1-1; no firm D call. From germline, CDR1 is SGHRS and CDR2 YFSETQ. The CDR3 has 16 residues. V lost 0 bases, J lost 2 bases, and 14 bases lay in between. Here the CDR3 DNA reads TGCGCCAGCAGCTTGGTCAGTGGGAGGATTAACACTGAAGCTTTCTTT. Its protein product is CASSLVSGRINTEAFF.

V gene TRBV15 combines with J gene TRBJ2-1; weak D call: TRBD1 (5 bases). This CDR3 spans 14 amino acids. CDR1 is LNHNV, CDR2 YYDKDF, per germline (reference sequence). Trimming left V 0 bases short and J 7 bases short, with 10 bases between. The CDR3 coding sequence is TGTGCCACCAGCAGAGAGGGGCCAAGGAATGAGCAGTTCTTC. Translation gives CATSREGPRNEQFF.

V gene TRBV4-3 combines with J gene TRBJ2-1; TRBD1 aligns across 8 bases. V dropped 0 bases and J dropped 0; count of bases not matched to a gene: 7. The CDR3 has 18 amino acids. Germline CDR1 and CDR2: LGHNA and YSLEER. As DNA, the CDR3 is TGCGCCAGCAGCCAAGATTTCTGGGGACAGGCCTCCTACAATGAGCAGTTCTTC. This translates into CASSQDFWGQASYNEQFF.